Below, one TCR beta chain is given with its context. The data derive from a study of T cell responses to AZD1222 COVID-19 vaccine. Clones were read by immunoSEQ multiplex PCR, and TCRdb kept only the in-frame ones, dropping some. The sample contains 68,000 or so clones, about three quarters of which appear only once. The CDR3 sequence is 16 residues long. CDR1 and CDR2 (germline): LGHDT, YNNKEL (reference sequence). Trimming removed 4 bases from V and 0 bases from J, with 14 bases in between. This chain joins TRBV3-1 (or the pseudogene TRBV3-2) and TRBJ2-3; D ambiguous. The TCR was taken from an adult in good health. This specimen was peripheral blood, taken on day 0 of AZD1222 vaccination. CDR3 amino acids: CASSPMGNPSTDTQYF. The CDR3 region has the DNA TGTGCCAGCAGCCCGATGGGGAATCCTAGCACAGATACGCAGTATTTT.